This T cell receptor beta chain was identified during a study of blood T cell repertoires in COVID-19. Study-wide background: Before being deemed recovered, Cohort 3 donors had two negative PCRs, clearance, or symptom resolution. The samples span acute and convalescent COVID-19 from the United States, Italy and Spain.

The assay was immunoSEQ multiplex PCR, and TCRdb's table has in-frame clones only and misses some. The sample lists some 160,000 clones, roughly 85% seen once, with 15% to 20% in the top ten. Between the trimmed V and J ends, which lost 4 bases and 0 bases, there was a span of 16 bases. From germline, CDR1 is SGHRS and CDR2 YFSETQ. The CDR3 extends over 16 amino acids. Everyone who took part was roughly 18 to 89 years old, and they came from 24 US areas. Cohort assignment relied on participant-reported clinical history. The chain is built from TRBV5-1 and TRBJ1-1; possibly TRBD1 for D (6 bases). This sequence was found in an older woman in a cohort exposed to, infected with or recovered from COVID-19 (not recorded which). The source material was PBMCs or T cells enriched from blood (not recorded which). CDR3 coding DNA: TGCGCCAGCAGCCCCCTGGGGGCAGGGCTGAACACTGAAGCTTTCTTT. Residues: CASSPLGAGLNTEAFF.